The clone carrying this T cell receptor beta chain was counted between two and nine times. Its antigen is not known. The record originates from a study of shared clonotypes between healthy human individuals. Study-level results: Owing to a small donor count, the genetic and exposure-history diversity represented was limited.

About 32,000 T cell genomes (about 300 ng DNA) went into each PBMC replicate. As processed by the authors: Junction-only sequences without quality scores were provided by ImmunoSEQ, so filtering was different. Sequencing was performed with immunoSEQ multiplex PCR; in TCRdb, only in-frame clones are kept and a portion is missing. V, J and clone size are taken as reported in that table, and D and trimming were inferred from the DNA itself. The sample lists 450,000 to 550,000 clones, around 74% occurring once. Between the trimmed V and J ends, which lost 2 bases and 3 bases, there was a span of 12 bases. CDR1 MNHNY and CDR2 SVGAGI come from the germline V gene (reference sequence). The CDR3 loop spans 15 amino acids. All the donors were Caucasian adults who lived in Nashville, Tennessee.

V and J are TRBV6-6 and TRBJ2-3, with D tentatively TRBD1 or TRBD2 (5 bases each). This receptor was obtained from a woman in her thirties or forties in good health. Some clones in this sample may be carry-over from other donors' samples. Sequenced: PBMCs. DNA of the CDR3: TGTGCCAGCAGTTACGGGGGAGCACATACAGATACGCAGTATTTT. Translation: CASSYGGAHTDTQYF.